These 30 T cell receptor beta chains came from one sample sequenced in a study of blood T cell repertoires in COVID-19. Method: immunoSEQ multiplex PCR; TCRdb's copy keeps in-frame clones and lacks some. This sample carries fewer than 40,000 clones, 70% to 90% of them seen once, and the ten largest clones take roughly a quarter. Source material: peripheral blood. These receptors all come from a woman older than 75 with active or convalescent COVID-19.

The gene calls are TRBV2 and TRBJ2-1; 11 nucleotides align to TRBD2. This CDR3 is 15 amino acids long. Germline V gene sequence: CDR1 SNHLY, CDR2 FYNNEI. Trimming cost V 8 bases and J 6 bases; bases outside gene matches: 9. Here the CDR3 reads CASRPSGGLGNEQFF. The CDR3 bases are TGTGCCAGCCGACCTAGCGGGGGGTTGGGCAATGAGCAGTTCTTC.

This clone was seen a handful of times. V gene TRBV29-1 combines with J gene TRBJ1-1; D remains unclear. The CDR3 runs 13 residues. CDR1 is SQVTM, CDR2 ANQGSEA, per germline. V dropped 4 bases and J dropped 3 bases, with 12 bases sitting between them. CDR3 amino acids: CSVVGRLYTEAFF. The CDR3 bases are TGCAGCGTTGTGGGCAGGTTGTACACTGAAGCTTTCTTT. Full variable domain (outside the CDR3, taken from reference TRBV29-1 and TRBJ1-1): SAVISQKPSRDICQRGTSLTIQCQVDSQVTMMFWYRQQPGQSLTLIATANQGSEATYESGFVIDKFPISRPNLTFSTLTVSNMSPEDSSIYLCSVVGRLYTEAFFGQGTRLTVV.

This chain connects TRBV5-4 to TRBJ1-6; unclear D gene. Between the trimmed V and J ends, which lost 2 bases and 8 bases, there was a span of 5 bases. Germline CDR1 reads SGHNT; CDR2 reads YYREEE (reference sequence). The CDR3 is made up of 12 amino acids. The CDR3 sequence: CASSFGDSPLHF. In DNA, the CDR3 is TGTGCCAGCAGCTTCGGGGATTCACCCCTCCACTTT.

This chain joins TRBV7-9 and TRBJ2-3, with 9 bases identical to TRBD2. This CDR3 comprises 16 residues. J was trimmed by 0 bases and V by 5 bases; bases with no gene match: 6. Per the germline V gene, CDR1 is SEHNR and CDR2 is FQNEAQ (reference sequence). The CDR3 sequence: CASSPGTSQSTDTQYF. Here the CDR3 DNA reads TGTGCCAGCAGCCCTGGGACTAGCCAAAGCACAGATACGCAGTATTTT. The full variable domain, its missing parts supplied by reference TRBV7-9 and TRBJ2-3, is DTGVSQNPRHKITKRGQNVTFRCDPISEHNRLYWYRQTLGQGPEFLTYFQNEAQLEKSRLLSDRFSAERPKGSFSTLEIQRTEQGDSAMYLCASSPGTSQSTDTQYFGPGTRLTVL.

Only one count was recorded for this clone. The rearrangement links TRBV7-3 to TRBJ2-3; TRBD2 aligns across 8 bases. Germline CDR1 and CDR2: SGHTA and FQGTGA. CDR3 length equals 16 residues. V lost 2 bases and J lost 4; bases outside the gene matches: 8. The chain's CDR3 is CASSLFGGGTADTQYF. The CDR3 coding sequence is TGTGCCAGCAGCTTATTTGGCGGGGGGACGGCAGATACGCAGTATTTT. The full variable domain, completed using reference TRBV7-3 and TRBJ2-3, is GAGVSQTPSNKVTEKGKYVELRCDPISGHTALYWYRQSLGQGPEFLIYFQGTGAADDSGLPNDRFFAVRPEGSVSTLKIQRTERGDSAVYLCASSLFGGGTADTQYFGPGTRLTVL.

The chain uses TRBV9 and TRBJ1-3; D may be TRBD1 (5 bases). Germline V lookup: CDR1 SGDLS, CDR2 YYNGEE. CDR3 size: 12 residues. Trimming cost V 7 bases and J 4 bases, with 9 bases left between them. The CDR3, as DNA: TGTGCCAGCGCTCGGGGGGGAAACACCATATATTTT. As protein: CASARGGNTIYF.

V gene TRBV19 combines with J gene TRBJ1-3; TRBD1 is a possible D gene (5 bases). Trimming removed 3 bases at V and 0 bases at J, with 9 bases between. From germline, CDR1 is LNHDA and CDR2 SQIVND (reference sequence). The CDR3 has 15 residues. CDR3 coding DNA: TGTGCCAGTAGTATGACAGTTTTCTCTGGAAACACCATATATTTT. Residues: CASSMTVFSGNTIYF.

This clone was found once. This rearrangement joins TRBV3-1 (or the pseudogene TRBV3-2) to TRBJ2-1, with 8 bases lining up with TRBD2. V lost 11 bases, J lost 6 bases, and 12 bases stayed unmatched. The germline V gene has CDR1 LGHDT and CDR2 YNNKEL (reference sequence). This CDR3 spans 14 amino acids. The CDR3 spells CAGRTGGLSNEQFF. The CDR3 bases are TGTGCCGGGAGGACGGGGGGGCTGTCCAATGAGCAGTTCTTC.

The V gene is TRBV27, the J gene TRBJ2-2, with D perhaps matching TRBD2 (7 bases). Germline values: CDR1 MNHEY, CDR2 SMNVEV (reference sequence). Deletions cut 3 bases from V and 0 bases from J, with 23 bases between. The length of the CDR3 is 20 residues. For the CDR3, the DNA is TGTGCCAGCAGTTTTAGGGGGGGCGGGGGCTACTTCGCGAACACCGGGGAGCTGTTTTTT. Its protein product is CASSFRGGGGYFANTGELFF.

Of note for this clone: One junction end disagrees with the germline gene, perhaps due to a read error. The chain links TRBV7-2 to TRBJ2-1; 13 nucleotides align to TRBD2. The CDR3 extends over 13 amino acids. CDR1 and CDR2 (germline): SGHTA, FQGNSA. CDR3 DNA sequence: TGTGCCAGCAGACACGGGACTAGCGGGGTAGAGATCTTC. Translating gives CASRHGTSGVEIF.

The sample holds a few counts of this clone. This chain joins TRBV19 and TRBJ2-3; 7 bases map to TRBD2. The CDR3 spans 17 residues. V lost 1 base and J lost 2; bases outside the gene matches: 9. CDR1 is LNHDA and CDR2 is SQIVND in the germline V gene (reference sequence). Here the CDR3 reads CASSIGLGTIITDTQYF. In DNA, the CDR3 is TGTGCCAGTAGTATAGGACTGGGGACTATAATCACAGATACGCAGTATTTT.

For the CDR3, the DNA is TGTGCCAGCAGCCCAAAAGAGGGCAGATTTGACCGAAACACCATATATTTT. Translating gives CASSPKEGRFDRNTIYF. The rearrangement uses TRBV7-6 and TRBJ1-3; no firm D call. Per the germline V gene, CDR1 is SGHVS and CDR2 is FNYEAQ. CDR3 length: 17 residues. The V end lost 5 bases, the J end lost 5 bases, and 22 bases lay between the germline ends.

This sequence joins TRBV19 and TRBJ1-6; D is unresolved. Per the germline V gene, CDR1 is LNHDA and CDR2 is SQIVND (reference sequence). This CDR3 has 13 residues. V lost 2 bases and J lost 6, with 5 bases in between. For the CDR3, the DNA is TGTGCCAGTAGTATAATCGGTAATTCACCCCTCCACTTT. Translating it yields CASSIIGNSPLHF.

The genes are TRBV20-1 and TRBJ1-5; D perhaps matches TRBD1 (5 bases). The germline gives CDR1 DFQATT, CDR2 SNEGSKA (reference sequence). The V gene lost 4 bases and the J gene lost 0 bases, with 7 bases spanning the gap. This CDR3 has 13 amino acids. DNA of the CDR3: TGCAGTGCTATTGACAGTAGCAATCAGCCCCAGCATTTT. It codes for CSAIDSSNQPQHF.

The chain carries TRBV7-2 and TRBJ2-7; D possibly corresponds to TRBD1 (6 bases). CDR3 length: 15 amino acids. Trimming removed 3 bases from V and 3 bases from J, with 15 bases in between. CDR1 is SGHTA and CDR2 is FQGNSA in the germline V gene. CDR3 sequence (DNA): TGTGCCAGCAGCTTCACAGGGTCGCTTAGCTACGAGCAGTACTTC. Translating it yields CASSFTGSLSYEQYF.

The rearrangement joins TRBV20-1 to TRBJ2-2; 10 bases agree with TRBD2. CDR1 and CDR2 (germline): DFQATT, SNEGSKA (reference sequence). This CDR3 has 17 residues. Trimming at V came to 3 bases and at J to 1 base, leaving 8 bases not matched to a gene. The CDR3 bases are TGCAGTGCTAGTACAGCGGGGGGGCTAAGGAACACCGGGGAGCTGTTTTTT. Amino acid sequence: CSASTAGGLRNTGELFF.

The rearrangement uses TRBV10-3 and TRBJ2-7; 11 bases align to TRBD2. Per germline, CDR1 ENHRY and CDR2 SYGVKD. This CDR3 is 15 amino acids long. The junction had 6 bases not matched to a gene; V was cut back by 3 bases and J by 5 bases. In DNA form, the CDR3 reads TGTGCCATCAGTGAATTCGGACTAGCGGGCCACGAGCAGTACTTC. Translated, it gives CAISEFGLAGHEQYF.

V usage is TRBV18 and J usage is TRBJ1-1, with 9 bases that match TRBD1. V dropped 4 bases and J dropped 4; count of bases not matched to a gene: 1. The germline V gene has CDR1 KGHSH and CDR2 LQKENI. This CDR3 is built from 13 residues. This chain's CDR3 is CASSLGQGTEAFF. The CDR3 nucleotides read TGTGCCAGCTCACTGGGACAGGGCACTGAAGCTTTCTTT.

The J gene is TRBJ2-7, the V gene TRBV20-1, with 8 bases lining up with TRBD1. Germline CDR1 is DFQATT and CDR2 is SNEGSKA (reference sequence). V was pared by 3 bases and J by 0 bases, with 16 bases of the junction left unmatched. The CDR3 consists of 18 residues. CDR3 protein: CSASRAGGAVVRSYEQYF. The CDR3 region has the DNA TGCAGTGCTAGTCGAGCAGGGGGCGCGGTAGTGCGCTCCTACGAGCAGTACTTC.

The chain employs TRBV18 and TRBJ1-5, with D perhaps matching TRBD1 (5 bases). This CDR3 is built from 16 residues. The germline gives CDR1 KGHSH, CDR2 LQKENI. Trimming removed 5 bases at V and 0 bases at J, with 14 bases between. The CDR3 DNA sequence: TGTGCCAGCTCATCCGATCAGGGCCATAGCAATCAGCCCCAGCATTTT. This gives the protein CASSSDQGHSNQPQHF. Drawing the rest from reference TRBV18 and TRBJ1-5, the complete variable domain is NAGVMQNPRHLVRRRGQEARLRCSPMKGHSHVYWYRQLPEEGLKFMVYLQKENIIDESGMPKERFSAEFPKEGPSILRIQQVVRGDSAAYFCASSSDQGHSNQPQHFGDGTRLSIL.

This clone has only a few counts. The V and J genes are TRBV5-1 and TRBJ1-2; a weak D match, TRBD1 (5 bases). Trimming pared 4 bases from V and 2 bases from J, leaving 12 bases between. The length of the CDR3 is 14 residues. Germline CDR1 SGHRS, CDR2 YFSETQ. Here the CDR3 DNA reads TGCGCCAGCAGCCCGGCTGACAGAAACTATGGCTACACCTTC. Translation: CASSPADRNYGYTF.

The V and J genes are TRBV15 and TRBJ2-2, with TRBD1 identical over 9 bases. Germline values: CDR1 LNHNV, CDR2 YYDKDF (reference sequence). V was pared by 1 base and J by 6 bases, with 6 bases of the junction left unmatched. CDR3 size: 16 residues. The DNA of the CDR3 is TGTGCCACCAGCAGAGTAACCGGGACAGGGCCCGGGGAGCTGTTTTTT. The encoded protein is CATSRVTGTGPGELFF.

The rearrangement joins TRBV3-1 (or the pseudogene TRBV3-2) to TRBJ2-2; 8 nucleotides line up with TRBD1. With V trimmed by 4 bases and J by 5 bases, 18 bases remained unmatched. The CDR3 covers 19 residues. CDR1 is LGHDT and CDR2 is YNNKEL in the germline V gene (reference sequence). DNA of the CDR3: TGTGCCAGCAGCCGCACAGGGGGACCGGTTAGCCGGGGGACCGGGGAGCTGTTTTTT. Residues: CASSRTGGPVSRGTGELFF.

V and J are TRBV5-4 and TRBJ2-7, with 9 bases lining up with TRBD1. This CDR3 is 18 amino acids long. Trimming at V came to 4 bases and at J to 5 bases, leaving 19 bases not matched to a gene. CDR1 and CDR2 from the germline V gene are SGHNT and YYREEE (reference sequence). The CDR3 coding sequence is TGTGCCAGCAGCGTTGGACAGGGGCGCTTGGCATTTAGTAACGAGCAGTACTTC. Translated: CASSVGQGRLAFSNEQYF.

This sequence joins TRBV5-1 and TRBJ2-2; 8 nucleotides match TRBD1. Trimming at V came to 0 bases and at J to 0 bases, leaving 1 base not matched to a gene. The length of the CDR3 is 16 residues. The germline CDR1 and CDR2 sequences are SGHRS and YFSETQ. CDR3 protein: CASSLGDRTNTGELFF. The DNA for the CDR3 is TGCGCCAGCAGCTTGGGGGACAGGACGAACACCGGGGAGCTGTTTTTT. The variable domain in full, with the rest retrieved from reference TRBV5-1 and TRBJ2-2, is KAGVTQTPRYLIKTRGQQVTLSCSPISGHRSVSWYQQTPGQGLQFLFEYFSETQRNKGNFPGRFSGRQFSNSRSEMNVSTLELGDSALYLCASSLGDRTNTGELFFGEGSRLTVL.

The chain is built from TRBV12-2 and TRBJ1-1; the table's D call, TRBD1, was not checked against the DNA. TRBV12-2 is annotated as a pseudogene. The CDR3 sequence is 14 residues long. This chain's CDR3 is CASRLTGLNTEAFF. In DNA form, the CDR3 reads TGTGCAAGTCGCTTGACAGGGTTGAACACTGAAGCTTTCTTT.

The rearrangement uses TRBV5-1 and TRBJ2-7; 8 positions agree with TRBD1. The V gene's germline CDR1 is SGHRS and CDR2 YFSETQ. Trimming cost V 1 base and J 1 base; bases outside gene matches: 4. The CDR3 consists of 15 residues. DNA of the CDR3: TGCGCCAGCAGCTTGTTGGGACAGGCATCCTACGAGCAGTACTTC. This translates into CASSLLGQASYEQYF.

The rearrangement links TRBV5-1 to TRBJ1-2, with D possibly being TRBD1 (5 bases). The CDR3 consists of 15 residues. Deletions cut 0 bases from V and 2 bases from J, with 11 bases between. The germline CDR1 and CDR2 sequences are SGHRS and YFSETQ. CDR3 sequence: CASSLAGPGNYGYTF. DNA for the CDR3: TGCGCCAGCAGCTTGGCCGGCCCAGGGAACTATGGCTACACCTTC.

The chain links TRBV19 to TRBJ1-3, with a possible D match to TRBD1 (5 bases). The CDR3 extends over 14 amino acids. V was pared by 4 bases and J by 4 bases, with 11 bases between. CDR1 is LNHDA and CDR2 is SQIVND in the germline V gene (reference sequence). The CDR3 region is CASSTEGHGNTIYF. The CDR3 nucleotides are TGTGCCAGTAGTACGGAGGGGCACGGAAACACCATATATTTT.

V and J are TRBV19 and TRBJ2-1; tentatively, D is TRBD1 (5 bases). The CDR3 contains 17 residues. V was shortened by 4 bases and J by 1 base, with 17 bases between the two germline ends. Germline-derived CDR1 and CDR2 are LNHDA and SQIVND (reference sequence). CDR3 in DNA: TGTGCCAGTAGTACCCCCGGCAGGGCCGGGTCCTACAATGAGCAGTTCTTC. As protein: CASSTPGRAGSYNEQFF.